These T cell receptor beta chains were read from a single sample in a study of patients and donors after allogeneic stem cell transplantation. TCRdb independently ran MiXCR on the RT-PCR reads; one entry per CDR3 protein. The table records under 200,000 distinct CDR3 sequences, around 28% of them present only once. Specimen: blood, either unsorted or a sorted T cell fraction (not recorded which). All receptors derive from a human donor who was either an allogeneic HSCT recipient or a stem cell or donor lymphocyte infusion donor (not recorded which). It is not recorded whose cells these are; they may come from a transplant donor. Each CDR3 is given with its conserved first and last residue. The D gene is left open where the match is weak. Clone size appears in some rows only: once, few, many, or a class for an expanded clone.

TRBD1,TRBJ2-5,-,TRBV11-2,TGTGCCAGCAGCTCCAGGGGGCCTGGAGAGACCCAGTACTTC,CASSSRGPGETQYF
-,TRBJ2-1,-,TRBV6-2/TRBV6-3,TGTGCCAGCAGTTCTTGGGGTTGGTCGAATGAGCAGTTCTTC,CASSSWGWSNEQFF
-,TRBJ1-5,many,TRBV20-1,TGCAGTGCTCAAGAAGTGGAGGGCAATCAGCCCCAGCATTTT,CSAQEVEGNQPQHF
TRBD2,TRBJ2-1,few,TRBV9,TGTGCCAGCAGCGACGGGTCTAGCGGTAGGTTCTTC,CASSDGSSGRFF
-,TRBJ1-1,many,TRBV7-2,TGTGCCAGCAGCGCCTACTACTTGAACACTGAAGCTTTCTTT,CASSAYYLNTEAFF
-,TRBJ2-1,-,TRBV20-1,TGCAGTGCTAGAGTGGGGAGCGTAGGGCAGTTCTTC,CSARVGSVGQFF
-,TRBJ2-5,-,TRBV6-5,TGTGCCAGCAGTTACTCGACGGGGCTTGTAGAGACCCAGTACTTC,CASSYSTGLVETQYF
-,TRBJ2-3,-,TRBV5-1,TGCGCCAGCAGCTTGAGCTTGGGCAGGCCAGATACGCAGTATTTT,CASSLSLGRPDTQYF
TRBD1,TRBJ2-5,-,TRBV5-1,TGCGCCAGCAGGCCGGGACAGGCTCAAGAGACCCAGTACTTC,CASRPGQAQETQYF
-,TRBJ1-5,few,TRBV7-2,TGTGCCAGCAGCCCCATGGGGGGTTATCAGCCCCAGCATTTT,CASSPMGGYQPQHF
TRBD1,TRBJ2-7,-,TRBV7-9,TGTGCCAGCAGCCATAGACAGGGGTACGAGCAGTACTTC,CASSHRQGYEQYF
-,TRBJ2-7,-,TRBV6-6,TGTGCCAGCACCCAGTATTCCGAGCAGTACTTC,CASTQYSEQYF
-,TRBJ2-7,-,TRBV11-1,TGTGCCAGCAGCTTATTTGAGGGCTCCTACGAGCAGTACTTC,CASSLFEGSYEQYF
TRBD1,TRBJ2-1,few,TRBV27,TGTGCCAGCAGTATACTGACAGGGAACCTTTACAATGAGCAGTTCTTC,CASSILTGNLYNEQFF
TRBD2,TRBJ2-4,-,TRBV6-2/TRBV6-3,TGTGCCAGCCGATTTAGGGGACTAGCGGAAAACATTCAGTACTTC,CASRFRGLAENIQYF
-,TRBJ2-4,few,TRBV21-1,TGTGCCAGCAGCAAGGACAGGGGTAACATTCAGTACTTC,CASSKDRGNIQYF
TRBD2,TRBJ2-7,few,TRBV20-1,TGCAGTGCTAGAGATGGACTAGCGGGATTCTACGAGCAGTACTTC,CSARDGLAGFYEQYF
-,TRBJ1-1,-,TRBV27,TGTGCCAGCAGTTTATCCTACAGGTCGAACACTGAAGCTTTCTTT,CASSLSYRSNTEAFF
-,TRBJ1-3,-,TRBV20-1,TGCAGTGCTAGAGGGGCGGGGTTGGGAAACACCATATATTTT,CSARGAGLGNTIYF
-,TRBJ1-6,-,TRBV6-6,TGTGCCAGCAGTAGCGGGGTGACCTATAATTCACCCCTCCACTTT,CASSSGVTYNSPLHF
-,TRBJ2-7,-,TRBV29-1,TGCAGCGTTGGGGGTCCGGTCTCCTACGAGCAGTACTTC,CSVGGPVSYEQYF
-,TRBJ2-5,few,TRBV7-2,TGTGCCAGCAGACCAACAGGGACTTGGCTCCAAGAGACCCAGTACTTC,CASRPTGTWLQETQYF
-,TRBJ2-7,few,TRBV6-5,TGTGCCAGCAGTTGGCTAGCAGAACAATACTTC,CASSWLAEQYF
-,TRBJ2-5,few,TRBV29-1,TGCGCAACCAGAAGACCAACTGAGGCCCAGTACTTC,CATRRPTEAQYF
-,TRBJ1-1,-,TRBV15,TGTGCCACCAGCAGAGGGGGACCCATGAACACTGAAGCTTTCTTT,CATSRGGPMNTEAFF
TRBD1,TRBJ1-5,-,TRBV20-1,TGCAGTGCTAGTCACCTAGGGACAGGGGGCCGCTATAGCAATCAGCCCCAGCATTTT,CSASHLGTGGRYSNQPQHF
-,TRBJ1-5,-,TRBV4-3,TGCGCCAGCAGCCAAGTCCCGAATCAGCCCCAGCATTTT,CASSQVPNQPQHF
TRBD2,TRBJ2-2,once,TRBV25-1,TGTGCCAGCCAGCTAGCGGGAGGGAACACCGGGGAGCTGTTTTTT,CASQLAGGNTGELFF
-,TRBJ2-2,-,TRBV20-1,TGCAGTGCTAGAGGCCCAATAGTCACAGGGAGGGGCACCGGGGAGCTGTTTTTT,CSARGPIVTGRGTGELFF
-,TRBJ2-3,-,TRBV7-6,TGTGCCAGCAGCTCAACACTCACAGATACGCAGTATTTT,CASSSTLTDTQYF
TRBD2,TRBJ2-7,-,TRBV28,TGTGCCAGCAGGAGACTAGCGGGAGACCCTAGCTCCTACGAGCAGTACTTC,CASRRLAGDPSSYEQYF
-,TRBJ2-5,-,TRBV3-1,TGTGCCAGCAGCCAAGCGGACAGATTAGGAGAGACCCAGTACTTC,CASSQADRLGETQYF
TRBD1,TRBJ1-3,-,TRBV10-1,TGCGCCAGCAGAGGAAATTGGGACAGCTCTGGAAACACCATATATTTT,CASRGNWDSSGNTIYF
-,TRBJ1-2,-,TRBV6-5,TGTGCCAGCTGTTACTCGATCGCATCTAACTATGGCTACACCTTC,CASCYSIASNYGYTF
-,TRBJ2-7,-,TRBV6-5,TGTGCCAGCAGCCCACCTCGGCAGTACTTC,CASSPPRQYF
-,TRBJ2-5,many,TRBV6-5,TGTGCCAGCAGTTACGGATTGCAAGAGACCCAGTACTTC,CASSYGLQETQYF
-,TRBJ1-6,-,TRBV2,TGTGCCAGCAGTGGGAGGCAAAGGGATTCACCCCTCCACTTT,CASSGRQRDSPLHF
-,TRBJ2-1,few,TRBV9,TGTGCCAGCAGCGGGACCGGGGGGCCCCACAATGAGCAGTTCTTC,CASSGTGGPHNEQFF
TRBD2,TRBJ2-2,-,TRBV5-5,TGTGCCAGCAGCTTGGCGGAGCGGGAGCTTGGCGGGGAGCTGTTTTTT,CASSLAERELGGELFF
-,TRBJ2-7,-,TRBV3-1,TGTGCCAGCAGCCAAGATAGGCGCGGGACGGGATCCTACGAGCAGTACTTC,CASSQDRRGTGSYEQYF
-,TRBJ1-1,-,TRBV12-3/TRBV12-4,TGTGCCAGCAGTTTTCGGCAGGCGTCTGAAGCTTTCTTT,CASSFRQASEAFF
-,TRBJ1-2,-,TRBV12-3/TRBV12-4,TGTGCCAGCAGCCGACTCTTAGGGGGCTACACCTTC,CASSRLLGGYTF
-,TRBJ2-7,-,TRBV19,TGTGCCAGTAGTCCCGGCGGTCCCGAGCAGTACTTC,CASSPGGPEQYF
-,TRBJ2-5,few,TRBV5-1,TGCGCCAGCAATAGAGCGGAGCAAGAGACCCAGTACTTC,CASNRAEQETQYF
-,TRBJ2-1,-,TRBV2,TGTGCCAGGTCGTCGAAGAATTATGAGCAGTTCTTC,CARSSKNYEQFF
-,TRBJ1-6,many,TRBV7-9,TGTGCCAGCAGCCGTTCCTATAATTCACCCCTCCACTTT,CASSRSYNSPLHF
TRBD2,TRBJ2-3,-,TRBV7-3,TGTGCCAGCAGTCTAGCGGGAGTCCCAGATACGCAGTATTTT,CASSLAGVPDTQYF
-,TRBJ2-7,-,TRBV29-1,TGCAGCGTTTTAAATCCGGACAGCTCCTACGAGCAGTACTTC,CSVLNPDSSYEQYF
-,TRBJ1-6,few,TRBV27,TGTGCCAGCAGGACTTGGGGGGGATATTCACCCCTCCACTTT,CASRTWGGYSPLHF
-,TRBJ1-2,-,TRBV6-1,TGTGCCAGCAGTGAAATATTGGGACCCCTAAGTGCCTATGGCTACACCTTC,CASSEILGPLSAYGYTF
-,TRBJ1-2,few,TRBV7-9,TGTGCCAGCAGCTTAGTCGCGGGGACTAGATATGGCTACACCTTC,CASSLVAGTRYGYTF